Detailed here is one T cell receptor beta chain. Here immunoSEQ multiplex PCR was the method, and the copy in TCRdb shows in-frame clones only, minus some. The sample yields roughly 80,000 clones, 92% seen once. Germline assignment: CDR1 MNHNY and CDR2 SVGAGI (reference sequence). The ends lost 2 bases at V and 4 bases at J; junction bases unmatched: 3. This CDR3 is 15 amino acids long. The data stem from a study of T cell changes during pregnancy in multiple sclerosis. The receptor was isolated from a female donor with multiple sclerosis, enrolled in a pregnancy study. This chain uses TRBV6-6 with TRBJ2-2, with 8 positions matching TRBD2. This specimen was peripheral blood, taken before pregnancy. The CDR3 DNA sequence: TGTGCCAGCAGTTACAGTCTAGCGGGCACCGGGGAGCTGTTTTTT. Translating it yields CASSYSLAGTGELFF.